One and the same sample provided the 3 T cell receptor beta chains below, sequenced in a study of low-dose radiotherapy and immunotherapy resistance in tumors. TRAV- and TRBV-specific primers primed first-strand cDNA, covering alpha and beta chains. The authors amplified TCRs for 20 to 25 PCR cycles with a constant-region primer and a V-primer adapter. TCRdb recomputed calls from the reads with MiXCR, one row per CDR3 protein. Of 50,000 or so distinct CDR3 sequences in the sample, about 25% were seen once. As for time point: after trial treatment. Treatment meaning: LDRT plus nivolumab, ipilimumab, low-dose cyclophosphamide and aspirin (RACIN trial). The sequenced sample was PBMCs, obtained after low-dose radiotherapy plus immunotherapy. These receptors were collected from a male donor with prostate cancer.

As to this clonotype: It is likely a read error, because the conserved phenylalanine at the end of the CDR3 is missing. No DNA is shown, since the ends of the CDR3 on it are uncertain; the CDR3 is the one TCRdb lists. The chain joins TRBV6-8 to TRBJ2-5; the table calls TRBD2, which could not be checked here. Germline V lookup: CDR1 MNHGY, CDR2 SAAAGT. From its first to its last residue, the CDR3 has 11 amino acids. Here the CDR3 reads CASSYRLALFN.

This clonotype showed up just a few times. An end of the junction differs from the germline gene, which may be a read error. V is TRBV6-5 and J is TRBJ1-1; no clear D. This CDR3 spans 14 amino acids. Germline loops: CDR1 MNHEY, CDR2 SVGAGI. CDR3 coding DNA: TGTGCCAGTTATAGCCCGGGTTCGAACTCTGAAGCTTTCTTT. Amino acid sequence: CASYSPGSNSEAFF.

This clonotype was seen repeatedly, ten times or more. The chain combines TRBV6-2 or TRBV6-3 with TRBJ2-1; 7 bases are shared with TRBD2. Germline values: CDR1 MNHEY, CDR2 SVGEGT. The CDR3 runs to 14 residues. Losses at the gene ends were 5 bases for V and 6 bases for J; bases not matched to a gene: 7. CDR3 residues: CASSPGTTGNEQFF. The CDR3 DNA sequence: TGTGCCAGCAGTCCCGGGACTACCGGCAATGAGCAGTTCTTC.